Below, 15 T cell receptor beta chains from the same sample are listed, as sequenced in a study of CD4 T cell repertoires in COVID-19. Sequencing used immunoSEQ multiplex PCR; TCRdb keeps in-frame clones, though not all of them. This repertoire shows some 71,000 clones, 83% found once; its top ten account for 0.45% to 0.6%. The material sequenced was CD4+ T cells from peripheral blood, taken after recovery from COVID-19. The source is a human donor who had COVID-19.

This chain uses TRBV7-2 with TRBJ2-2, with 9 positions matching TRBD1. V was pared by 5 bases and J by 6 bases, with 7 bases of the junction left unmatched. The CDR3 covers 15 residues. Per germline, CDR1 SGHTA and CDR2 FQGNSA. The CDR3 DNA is TGTGCCAGCAGCCTGACAGGGGGTAGCGCCGGGGAGCTGTTTTTT. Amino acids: CASSLTGGSAGELFF. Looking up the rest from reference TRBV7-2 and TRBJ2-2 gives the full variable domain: GAGVSQSPSNKVTEKGKDVELRCDPISGHTALYWYRQSLGQGLEFLIYFQGNSAPDKSGLPSDRFSAERTGGSVSTLTIQRTQQEDSAVYLCASSLTGGSAGELFFGEGSRLTVL.

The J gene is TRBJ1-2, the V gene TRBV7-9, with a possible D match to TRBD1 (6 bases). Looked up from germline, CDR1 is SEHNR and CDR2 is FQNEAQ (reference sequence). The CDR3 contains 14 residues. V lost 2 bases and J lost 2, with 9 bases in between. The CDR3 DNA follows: TGTGCCAGCAGCTTAAGGCAGGGGAACTATGGCTACACCTTC. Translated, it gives CASSLRQGNYGYTF.

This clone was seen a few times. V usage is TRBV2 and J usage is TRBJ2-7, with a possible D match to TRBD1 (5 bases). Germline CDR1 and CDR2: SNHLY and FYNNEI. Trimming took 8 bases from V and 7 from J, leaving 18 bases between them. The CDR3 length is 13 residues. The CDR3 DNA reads TGTGCCAGCGATATATCACAGGTTAAAGAGCAGTACTTC. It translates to CASDISQVKEQYF.

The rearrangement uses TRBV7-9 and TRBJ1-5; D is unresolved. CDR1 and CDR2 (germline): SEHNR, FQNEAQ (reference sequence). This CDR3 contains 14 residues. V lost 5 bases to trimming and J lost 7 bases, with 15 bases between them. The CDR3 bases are TGTGCCAGCAGCCGACCGGGATTCGCGCAGCCCCAGCATTTT. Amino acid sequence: CASSRPGFAQPQHF.

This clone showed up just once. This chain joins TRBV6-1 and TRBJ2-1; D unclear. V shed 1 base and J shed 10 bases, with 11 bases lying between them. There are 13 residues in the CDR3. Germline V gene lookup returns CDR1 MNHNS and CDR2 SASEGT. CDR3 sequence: CASSEVGYSEQFF. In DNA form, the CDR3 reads TGTGCCAGCAGTGAAGTCGGGTACTCGGAGCAGTTCTTC.

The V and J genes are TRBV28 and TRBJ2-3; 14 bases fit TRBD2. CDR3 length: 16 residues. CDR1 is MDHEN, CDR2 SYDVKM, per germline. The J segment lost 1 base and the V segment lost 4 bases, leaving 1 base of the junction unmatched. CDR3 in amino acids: CASSSGLAGGTDTQYF. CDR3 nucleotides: TGTGCCAGCAGTTCGGGACTAGCGGGAGGCACAGATACGCAGTATTTT.

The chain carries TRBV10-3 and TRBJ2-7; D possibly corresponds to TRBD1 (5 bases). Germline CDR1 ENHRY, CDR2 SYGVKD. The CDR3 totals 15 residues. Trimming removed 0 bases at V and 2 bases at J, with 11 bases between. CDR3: CAISESTGKTYEQYF. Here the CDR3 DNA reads TGTGCCATCAGTGAGTCTACAGGTAAAACCTACGAGCAGTACTTC.

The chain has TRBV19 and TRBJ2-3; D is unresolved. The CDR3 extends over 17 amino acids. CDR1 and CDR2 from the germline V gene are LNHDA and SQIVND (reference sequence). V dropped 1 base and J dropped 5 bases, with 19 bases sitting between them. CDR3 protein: CASSIGLTVQWEDTQYF. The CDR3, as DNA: TGTGCCAGTAGTATAGGCTTGACTGTTCAATGGGAAGATACGCAGTATTTT.

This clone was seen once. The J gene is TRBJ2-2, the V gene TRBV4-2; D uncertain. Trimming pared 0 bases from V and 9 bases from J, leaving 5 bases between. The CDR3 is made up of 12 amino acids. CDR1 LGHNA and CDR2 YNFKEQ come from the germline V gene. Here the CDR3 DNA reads TGTGCCAGCAGCCAAGATAGCCGGGAGCTGTTTTTT. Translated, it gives CASSQDSRELFF.

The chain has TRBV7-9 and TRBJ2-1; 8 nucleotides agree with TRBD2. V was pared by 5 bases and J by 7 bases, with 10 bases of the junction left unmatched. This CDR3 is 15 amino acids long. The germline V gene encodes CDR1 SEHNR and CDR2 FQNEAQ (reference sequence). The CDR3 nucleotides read TGTGCCAGCAGCCCTGGAGCGGGAGTTAGGAATGAGCAGTTCTTC. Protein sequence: CASSPGAGVRNEQFF.

This chain's CDR3 is CASGQGLGYGYTF. DNA of the CDR3: TGTGCCAGCGGACAGGGTCTCGGCTATGGCTACACCTTC. The rearrangement joins TRBV3-1 (or the pseudogene TRBV3-2) to TRBJ1-2; TRBD1 matches at 8 bases. Germline V gene sequence: CDR1 LGHDT, CDR2 YNNKEL (reference sequence). The CDR3 has 13 residues. The junction had 6 bases not matched to a gene; V was cut back by 8 bases and J by 4 bases.

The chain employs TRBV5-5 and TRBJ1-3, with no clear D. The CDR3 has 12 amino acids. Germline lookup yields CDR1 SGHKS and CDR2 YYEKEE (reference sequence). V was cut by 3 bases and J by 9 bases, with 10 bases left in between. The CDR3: CASSSVWGTIYF. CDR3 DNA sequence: TGTGCCAGCAGCTCCGTTTGGGGCACCATATATTTT.

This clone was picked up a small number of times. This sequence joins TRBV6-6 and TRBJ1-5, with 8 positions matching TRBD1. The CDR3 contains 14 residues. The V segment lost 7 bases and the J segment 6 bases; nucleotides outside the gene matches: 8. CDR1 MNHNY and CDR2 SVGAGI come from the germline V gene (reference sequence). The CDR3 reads CASTPDREIQPQHF. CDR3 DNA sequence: TGTGCCAGCACCCCGGACAGGGAGATTCAGCCCCAGCATTTT.

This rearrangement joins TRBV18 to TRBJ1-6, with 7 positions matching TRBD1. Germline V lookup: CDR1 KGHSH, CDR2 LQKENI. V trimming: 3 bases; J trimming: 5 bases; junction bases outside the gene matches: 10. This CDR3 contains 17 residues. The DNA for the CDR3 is TGTGCCAGCTCACCTTTGGTTGCCAGGGGGAATAATTCACCCCTCCACTTT. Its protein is CASSPLVARGNNSPLHF.

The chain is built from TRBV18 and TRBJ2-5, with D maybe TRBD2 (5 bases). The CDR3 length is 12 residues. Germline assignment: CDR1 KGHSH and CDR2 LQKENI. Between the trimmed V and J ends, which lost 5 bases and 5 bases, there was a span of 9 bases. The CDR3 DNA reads TGTGCCAGCTCAAGGAGGCCGGAGACCCAGTACTTC. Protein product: CASSRRPETQYF.